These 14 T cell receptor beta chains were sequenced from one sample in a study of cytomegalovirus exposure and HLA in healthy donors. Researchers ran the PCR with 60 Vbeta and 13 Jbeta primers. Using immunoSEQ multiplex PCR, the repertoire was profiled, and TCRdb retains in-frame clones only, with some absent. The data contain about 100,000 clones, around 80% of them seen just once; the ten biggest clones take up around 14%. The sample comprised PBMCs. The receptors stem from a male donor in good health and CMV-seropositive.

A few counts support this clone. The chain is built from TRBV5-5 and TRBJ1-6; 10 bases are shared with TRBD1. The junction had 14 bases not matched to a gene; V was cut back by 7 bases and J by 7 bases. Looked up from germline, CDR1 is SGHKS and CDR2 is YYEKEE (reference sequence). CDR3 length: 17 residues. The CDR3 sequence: CASDSSTGGSGNSPLHF. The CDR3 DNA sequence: TGTGCCAGCGACTCTTCGACAGGGGGCAGTGGGAATTCACCCCTCCACTTT. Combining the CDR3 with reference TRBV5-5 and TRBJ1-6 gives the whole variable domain DAGVTQSPTHLIKTRGQQVTLRCSPISGHKSVSWYQQVLGQGPQFIFQYYEKEERGRGNFPDRFSARQFPNYSSELNVNALLLGDSALYLCASDSSTGGSGNSPLHFGNGTRLTVT.

The CDR3 DNA sequence: TGCGCCAGCAGCCAGCCCGGGACAGGGGACTATGGCTACACCTTC. Protein: CASSQPGTGDYGYTF. The chain is built from TRBV4-1 and TRBJ1-2; 10 positions agree with TRBD1. Germline CDR1 and CDR2: MGHRA and YSYEKL. V dropped 3 bases and J dropped 3; count of bases not matched to a gene: 4. The CDR3 runs to 15 residues.

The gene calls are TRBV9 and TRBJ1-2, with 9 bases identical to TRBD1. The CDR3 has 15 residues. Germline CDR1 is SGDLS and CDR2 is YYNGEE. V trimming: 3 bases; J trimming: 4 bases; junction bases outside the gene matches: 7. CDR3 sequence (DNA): TGTGCCAGCAGCGGAGAGGGACAGGGACTCTATGGCTACACCTTC. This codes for CASSGEGQGLYGYTF.

CDR3 in amino acids: CASSYSTGGGYGYTF. CDR3 sequence (DNA): TGTGCCAGCAGTTACTCGACGGGGGGTGGCTATGGCTACACCTTC. The gene calls are TRBV6-5 and TRBJ1-2, with D maybe TRBD1 (5 bases). Trimming pared 0 bases from V and 4 bases from J, leaving 12 bases between. Germline CDR1 MNHEY, CDR2 SVGAGI. This CDR3 contains 15 residues.

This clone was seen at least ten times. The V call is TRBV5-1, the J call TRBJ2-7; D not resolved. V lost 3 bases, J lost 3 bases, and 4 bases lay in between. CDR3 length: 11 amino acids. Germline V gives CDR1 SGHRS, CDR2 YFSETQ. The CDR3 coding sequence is TGCGCCAGCAGCTCAGGCTACGAGCAGTACTTC. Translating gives CASSSGYEQYF.

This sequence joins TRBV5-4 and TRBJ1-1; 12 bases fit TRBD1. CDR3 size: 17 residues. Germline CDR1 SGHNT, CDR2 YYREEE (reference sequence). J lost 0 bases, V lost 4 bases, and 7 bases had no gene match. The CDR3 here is CASSIRDRGRLNTEAFF. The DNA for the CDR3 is TGTGCCAGCAGCATAAGGGACAGGGGGCGTTTGAACACTGAAGCTTTCTTT.

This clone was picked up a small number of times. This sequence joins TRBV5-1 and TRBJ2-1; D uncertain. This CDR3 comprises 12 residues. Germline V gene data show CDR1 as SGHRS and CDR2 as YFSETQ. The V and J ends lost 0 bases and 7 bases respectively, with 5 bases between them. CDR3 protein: CASSLALNEQFF. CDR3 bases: TGCGCCAGCAGCTTGGCCCTGAATGAGCAGTTCTTC.

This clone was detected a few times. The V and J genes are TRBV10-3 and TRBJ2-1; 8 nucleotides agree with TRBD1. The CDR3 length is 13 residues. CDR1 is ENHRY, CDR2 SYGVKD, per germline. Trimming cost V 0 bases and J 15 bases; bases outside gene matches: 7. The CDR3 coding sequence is TGTGCCATCAGTGAGTCCGGACAGGGTCGGCCGTTCTTC. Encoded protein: CAISESGQGRPFF.

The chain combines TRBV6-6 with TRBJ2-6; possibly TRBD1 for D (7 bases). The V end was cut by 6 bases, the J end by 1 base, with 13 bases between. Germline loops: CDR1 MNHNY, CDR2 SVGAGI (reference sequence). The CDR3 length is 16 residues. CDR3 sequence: CASSPTGRSGANVLTF. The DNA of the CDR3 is TGTGCCAGCAGCCCGACAGGGAGGTCTGGGGCCAACGTCCTGACTTTC.

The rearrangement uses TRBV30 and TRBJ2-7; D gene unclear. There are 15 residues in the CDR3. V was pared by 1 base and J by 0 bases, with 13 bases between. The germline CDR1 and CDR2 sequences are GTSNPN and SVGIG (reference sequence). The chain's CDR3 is CAWSAGPRTSYEQYF. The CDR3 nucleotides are TGTGCCTGGAGTGCGGGTCCACGTACCTCCTACGAGCAGTACTTC.

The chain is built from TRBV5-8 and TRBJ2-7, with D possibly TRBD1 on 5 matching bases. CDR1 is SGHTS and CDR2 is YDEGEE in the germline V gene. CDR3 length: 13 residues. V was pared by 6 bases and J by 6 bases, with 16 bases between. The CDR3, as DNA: TGTGCCAGCAACTTACAGGCGACGGGCGAGCAGTACTTC. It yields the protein CASNLQATGEQYF.

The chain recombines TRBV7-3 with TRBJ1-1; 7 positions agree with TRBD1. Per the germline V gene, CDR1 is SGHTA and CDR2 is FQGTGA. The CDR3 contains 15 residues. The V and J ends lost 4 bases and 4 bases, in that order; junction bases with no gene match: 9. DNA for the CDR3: TGTGCCAGCAGCTCCACGACAGGGTCGATCACTGAAGCTTTCTTT. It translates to CASSSTTGSITEAFF.

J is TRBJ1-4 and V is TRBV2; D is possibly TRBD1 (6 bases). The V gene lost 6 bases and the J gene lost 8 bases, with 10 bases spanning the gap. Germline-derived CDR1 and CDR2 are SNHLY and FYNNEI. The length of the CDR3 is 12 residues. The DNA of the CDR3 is TGTGCCAGCAGAACAGGGTGGGAAAAACTGTTTTTT. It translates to CASRTGWEKLFF. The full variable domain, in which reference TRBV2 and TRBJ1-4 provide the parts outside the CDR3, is EPEVTQTPSHQVTQMGQEVILRCVPISNHLYFYWYRQILGQKVEFLVSFYNNEISEKSEIFDDQFSVERPDGSNFTLKIRSTKLEDSAMYFCASRTGWEKLFFGSGTQLSVL.

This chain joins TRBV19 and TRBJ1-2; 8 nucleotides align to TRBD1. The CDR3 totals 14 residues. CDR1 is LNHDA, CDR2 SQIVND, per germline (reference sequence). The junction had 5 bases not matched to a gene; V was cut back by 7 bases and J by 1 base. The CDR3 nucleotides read TGTGCCAGTATTCAGACAGGGGTTAACTATGGCTACACCTTC. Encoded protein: CASIQTGVNYGYTF.